This record concerns one T cell receptor beta chain sequence. These data are taken from a study of blood T cells in healthy people across ages. Germline V lookup: CDR1 SGHRS, CDR2 YFSETQ. The CDR3 is made up of 16 amino acids. V lost 4 bases to trimming and J lost 3 bases; unmatched junction nucleotides: 6. The authors ran a second PCR of about 7 to 11 cycles using a sample-barcoded 5' primer and a J-beta primer mix. TCRdb processed the 5' RACE reads anew with MiXCR; each CDR3 protein has one entry. The sample yields about 780,000 distinct CDR3 sequences, about 45% seen once. Sequencing was carried out using blood. The chain uses TRBV5-1 and TRBJ2-3, with TRBD2 matching 12 bases. The clonotype was recovered from a man at least 80 years old in good health. The chain's CDR3 is CASSLTGTSGTDTQYF. CDR3 bases: TGCGCCAGCAGCCTGACCGGGACTAGCGGGACAGATACGCAGTATTTT.